A few counts support the clone carrying this TCR beta chain. The sample belongs to a study of blood T cell repertoires in COVID-19. Turning to the study itself: T cells, B-cell-depleted T cells, or PBMCs provided the cDNA or gDNA that served as material.

CDR3 length equals 14 residues. V lost 3 bases, J lost 4 bases, and 13 bases lay in between. CDR1 LNHDA and CDR2 SQIVND come from the germline V gene (reference sequence). In the authors' workflow: Scientists estimated how many nucleated cells there were by amplifying reference gene primers. Profiled with immunoSEQ multiplex PCR; TCRdb holds only in-frame clones, not every one. V, J and clone size derive from that table, while D and trimming were established from the DNA sequence. The table records some 140,000 clones, around 85% of them present only once. What was sequenced was peripheral blood. The receptor comes from a human donor in a cohort sampled during active COVID-19. This chain connects TRBV19 to TRBJ2-7, with a possible D match to TRBD2 (5 bases). The CDR3 sequence is CASSMGPGGYEQYF. CDR3 coding DNA: TGTGCCAGTAGTATGGGCCCAGGCGGGTACGAGCAGTACTTC.